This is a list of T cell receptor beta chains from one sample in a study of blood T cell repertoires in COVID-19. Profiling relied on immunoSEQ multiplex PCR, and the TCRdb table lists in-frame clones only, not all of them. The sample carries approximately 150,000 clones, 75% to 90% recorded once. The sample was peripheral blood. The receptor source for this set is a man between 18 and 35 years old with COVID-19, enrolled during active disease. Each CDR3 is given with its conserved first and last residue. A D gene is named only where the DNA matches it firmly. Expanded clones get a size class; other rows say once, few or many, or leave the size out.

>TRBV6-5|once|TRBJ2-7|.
TGTGCCAGCAGTTACAGGCTAGACAGTTACGAGCAGTACTTC
CASSYRLDSYEQYF
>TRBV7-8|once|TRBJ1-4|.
TGTGCCAGCAGCTTAACGGCAGGGGACCCTAATGAAAAACTGCTTTTT
CASSLTAGDPNEKLLF
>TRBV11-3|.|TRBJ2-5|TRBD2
TGTGCCAGCAGTCAGGACGGGGCCGGGGGGGAGACCCAGTACTTC
CASSQDGAGGETQYF
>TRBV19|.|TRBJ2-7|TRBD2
TGTGCCAGTAGTATAGCGGCGGGAGGGACCTACGAGCAGTACTTC
CASSIAAGGTYEQYF
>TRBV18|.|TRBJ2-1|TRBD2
TGTGCCAGCTCTCAGCGGGACGGCTCCTACAATGAGCAGTTCTTC
CASSQRDGSYNEQFF
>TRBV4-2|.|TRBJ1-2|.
TGTGCCAGCAGCCAAGAAACGGGAAGGGGCTACACCTTC
CASSQETGRGYTF
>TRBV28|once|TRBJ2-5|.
TGTGCCAGCAGTTTCGGCGGATTACGACCGGAAGAGACCCAGTACTTC
CASSFGGLRPEETQYF
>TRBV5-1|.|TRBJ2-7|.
TGCGCCAGCAGCTTGGTACAGGATACCTACGAGCAGTACTTC
CASSLVQDTYEQYF
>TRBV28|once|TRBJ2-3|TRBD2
TGTGCCAGCAGAACACTAGCGGGGCTCACAGATACGCAGTATTTT
CASRTLAGLTDTQYF
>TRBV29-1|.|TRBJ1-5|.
TGCAGCGTTAACTCGGAGGGCGGTCAGCCCCAGCATTTT
CSVNSEGGQPQHF
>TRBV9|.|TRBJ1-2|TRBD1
TGTGCCAGCAGCGAATCCCGGGACAGGATATATGGCTACACCTTC
CASSESRDRIYGYTF
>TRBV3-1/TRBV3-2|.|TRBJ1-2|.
TGTGCCAGCAGCCAAGAAGCATTGCGAGGTTTCGGCTATGGCTACACCTTC
CASSQEALRGFGYGYTF
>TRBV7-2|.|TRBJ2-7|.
TGTGCCAGCACCCCAAGTTCCCCAGCGGGCGACCCCTACGAGCAGTACTTC
CASTPSSPAGDPYEQYF
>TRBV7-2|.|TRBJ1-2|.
TGTGCCAGCAGCTTAGTGGAGGCTAACTATGGCTACACCTTC
CASSLVEANYGYTF
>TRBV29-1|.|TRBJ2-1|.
TGCAGCGTTGCCAACAGCAATGAGCAGTTCTTC
CSVANSNEQFF
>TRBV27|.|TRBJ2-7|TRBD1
TGTGCCAGCAGTTGGGGACAGGGGGCCTACGAGCAGTACTTC
CASSWGQGAYEQYF
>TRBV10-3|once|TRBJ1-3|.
TGTGCCATCAGTTCCTCACGCAGCTCTGGAAACACCATATATTTT
CAISSSRSSGNTIYF
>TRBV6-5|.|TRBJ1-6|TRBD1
TGTGCCAGCACTATAGAAGGGGGCGCTGCCTCACCCCTCCACTTT
CASTIEGGAASPLHF
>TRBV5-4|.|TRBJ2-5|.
TGTGCCAGCAGCTTGGACAGGGTGGAGACCCAGTACTTC
CASSLDRVETQYF
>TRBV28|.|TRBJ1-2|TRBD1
TGTGCCAGCAGTTTAGCTGGGACAGGGAACTATGGCTACACCTTC
CASSLAGTGNYGYTF
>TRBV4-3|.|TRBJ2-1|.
TGCGCCAGCAGCCCCATCCGGAGCTCCTACAATGAGCAGTTCTTC
CASSPIRSSYNEQFF
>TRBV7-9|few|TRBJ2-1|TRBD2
TGTGCCAGCAGAATAGCGGGAGGCGTCGGGAATGAGCAGTTCTTC
CASRIAGGVGNEQFF
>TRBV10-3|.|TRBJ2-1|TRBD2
TGTGCCATCAGTGGAACCCGACTAGCGAAGGCCTACAATGAGCAGTTCTTC
CAISGTRLAKAYNEQFF
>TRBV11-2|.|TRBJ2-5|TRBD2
TGTGCCAGCAACCCGGGACTAGCGGGAGGCCGTCAAGAGACCCAGTACTTC
CASNPGLAGGRQETQYF
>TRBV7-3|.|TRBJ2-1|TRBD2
TGTGCCAGCAGCTTAACGGCAGGACTAGCCCCCGAGCAGTTCTTC
CASSLTAGLAPEQFF
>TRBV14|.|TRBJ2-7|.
TGTGCCAGCAGCCAAGGTAACGAGCAGTACTTC
CASSQGNEQYF
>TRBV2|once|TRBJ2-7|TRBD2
TGTGCCAGCTTTCAGCGGGAGGGGGGAGAGCAGTACTTC
CASFQREGGEQYF
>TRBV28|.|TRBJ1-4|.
TGTGCCAGCAGTCTTCCCGGGAGCCTTAATGAAAAACTGTTTTTT
CASSLPGSLNEKLFF
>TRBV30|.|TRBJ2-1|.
TGTGCCTGGAATGGGGTGGGGCCCGCCAATGAGCAGTTCTTC
CAWNGVGPANEQFF
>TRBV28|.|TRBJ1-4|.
TGTGCCAGCAGTTTATCGGGGGTTAATGAAAAACTGCTTTTT
CASSLSGVNEKLLF
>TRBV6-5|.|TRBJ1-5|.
TGTGCCAGCAGTTACTCGGAGCTCCATCAGCCCCAGCATTTT
CASSYSELHQPQHF
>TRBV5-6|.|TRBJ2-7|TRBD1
TGTGCCAGCACCTCCCGCCAACGACAGGGGGCGCGAGAGCAGTACTTC
CASTSRQRQGAREQYF
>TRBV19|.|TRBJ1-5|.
TGTGCCAGTAGGTTGCAAGGGGCGGCAAATCAGCCCCAGCATTTT
CASRLQGAANQPQHF
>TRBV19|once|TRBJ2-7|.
TGTGCCAGTAGTATAGACTTTGGACAGAGAGTGTCCTTC
CASSIDFGQRVSF
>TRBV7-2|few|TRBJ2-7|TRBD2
TGTGCCAGCAGCTTAGGGTTAGCGGGTACCTACGAGCAGTACTTC
CASSLGLAGTYEQYF
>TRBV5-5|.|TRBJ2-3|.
TGTGCCAGCAGCTTTAGGTCAGGGCCAGATACGCAGTATTTT
CASSFRSGPDTQYF
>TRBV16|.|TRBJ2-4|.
TGTGCCAGCAGCCTTAGCGGAGCCAAAAACATTCAGTACTTC
CASSLSGAKNIQYF
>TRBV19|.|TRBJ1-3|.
TGTGCCAGCACCGTTCGGACATTTGGAAACACCATATATTTT
CASTVRTFGNTIYF
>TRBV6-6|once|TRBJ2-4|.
TGTGCCAGCAGTTACGATGGCAGGGTGAACATTCAGTACTTC
CASSYDGRVNIQYF
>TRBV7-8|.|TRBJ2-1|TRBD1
TGTGCCAGCAGCTCCTTAGAGGGAGACAGGGTCTCCTACAATGAGCAGTTCTTC
CASSSLEGDRVSYNEQFF
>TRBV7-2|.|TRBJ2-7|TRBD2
TGTGCCAGCAGCTTAGGTGGGGGGGGAAACTACGAGCAGTACTTC
CASSLGGGGNYEQYF
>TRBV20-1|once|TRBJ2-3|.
TGCAGTGCTAGTTTCACCCCAGGGCGCCTCACAGATACGCAGTATTTT
CSASFTPGRLTDTQYF
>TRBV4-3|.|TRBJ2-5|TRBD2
TGCGCCAGCAGCCAAGAAAGAGCGGGGGGGTACCAAGAGACCCAGTACTTC
CASSQERAGGYQETQYF
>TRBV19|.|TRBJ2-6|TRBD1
TGTGCCAGTAGATATCCTATCGACAGGGCAGAGTACTCTGGGGCCAACGTCCTGACTTTC
CASRYPIDRAEYSGANVLTF
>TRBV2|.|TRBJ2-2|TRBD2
TGTGCCAGCAGTGATGCGGGAGGGTCCACCGGGGAGCTGTTTTTT
CASSDAGGSTGELFF
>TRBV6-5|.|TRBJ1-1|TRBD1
TGTGCCAGCACTCAATTCGGGGACAGGGCGAGTGAAGCTTTCTTT
CASTQFGDRASEAFF
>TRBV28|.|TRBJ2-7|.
TGTGCCAGCAGTCCACCCCTGGGACAACACTACGAGCAGTACTTC
CASSPPLGQHYEQYF
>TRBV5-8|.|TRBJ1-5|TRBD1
TGTGCCAGCAGCTCACCCCAGGGGGCGCTTTTTCAGCCCCAGCATTTT
CASSSPQGALFQPQHF
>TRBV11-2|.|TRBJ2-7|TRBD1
TGTGCCAGCAGCTCGGGACAGCCCTCCTACGAGCAGTACTTC
CASSSGQPSYEQYF
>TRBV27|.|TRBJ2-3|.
TGTGCCAGCAGTCGAGGCGACCCTTACACAGATACGCAGTATTTT
CASSRGDPYTDTQYF
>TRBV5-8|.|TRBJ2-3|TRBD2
TGTGCCAGCAGCGCCAGCGGGACGAGAACAGATACGCAGTATTTT
CASSASGTRTDTQYF
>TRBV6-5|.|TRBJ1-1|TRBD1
TGTGCCAGCAGTTACTCTTACAGGGGGCTGAACACTGAAGCTTTCTTT
CASSYSYRGLNTEAFF